Listed here are 30 T cell receptor beta chains from one sample, sequenced in a study of early T cells in non-severe SARS-CoV-2 infection. TCRdb re-derived calls from the 5' RACE reads in MiXCR, one entry per CDR3 protein. The sample holds under 45,000 distinct CDR3 sequences, 6% to 9.5% seen once. The sample in question was whole blood, obtained at baseline. Receptor source: an adult who was a healthcare worker with PCR-confirmed SARS-CoV-2 infection or an uninfected control (not recorded which).

V gene TRBV19 combines with J gene TRBJ2-1; 8 nucleotides line up with TRBD2. CDR1 LNHDA and CDR2 SQIVND come from the germline V gene (reference sequence). V lost 2 bases, J lost 8 bases, and 5 bases stayed unmatched. The CDR3 loop spans 14 amino acids. As DNA, the CDR3 is TGTGCCAGTAGTATAATGCGGGGGGACCATGAGCAGTTCTTC. Protein product: CASSIMRGDHEQFF. Full variable domain (outside the CDR3, taken from reference TRBV19 and TRBJ2-1): DGGITQSPKYLFRKEGQNVTLSCEQNLNHDAMYWYRQDPGQGLRLIYYSQIVNDFQKGDIAEGYSVSREKKESFPLTVTSAQKNPTAFYLCASSIMRGDHEQFFGPGTRLTVL.

There are a few counts of this clonotype. The V and J genes are TRBV9 and TRBJ2-6; perhaps TRBD2 as D (6 bases). Trimming stripped 0 bases from V and 2 bases from J, with 12 bases between. The germline gives CDR1 SGDLS, CDR2 YYNGEE. The CDR3 consists of 17 residues. This CDR3 reads CASSVGSGGTGANVLTF. DNA for the CDR3: TGTGCCAGCAGCGTAGGCAGCGGAGGGACTGGGGCCAACGTCCTGACTTTC.

The chain links TRBV18 to TRBJ1-2; tentative D call: TRBD1 (6 bases). Trimming removed 0 bases from V and 0 bases from J, with 11 bases in between. CDR3 length: 16 residues. Germline CDR1 reads KGHSH; CDR2 reads LQKENI. The CDR3 here is CASSPPSRDTNYGYTF. In nucleotides, the CDR3 is TGTGCCAGCTCACCACCGTCCAGGGACACTAACTATGGCTACACCTTC.

The chain employs TRBV10-2 and TRBJ1-6; TRBD1 is a possible D gene (5 bases). The germline CDR1 and CDR2 sequences are WSHSY and SAAADI. There are 15 residues in the CDR3. Trimming left V 4 bases short and J 13 bases short, with 20 bases between. CDR3 residues: CASSGKNRPEIPLHF. CDR3 bases: TGCGCCAGCAGTGGGAAGAACAGGCCAGAAATCCCCCTCCACTTT.

This clonotype came up many times. This chain links TRBV6-2 or TRBV6-3 with TRBJ1-2; D remains unclear. V shed 9 bases and J shed 3 bases, with 14 bases lying between them. The germline CDR1 and CDR2 sequences are MNHEY and SVGEGT. The CDR3 runs 13 residues. The CDR3 nucleotides read TGTGCCAGTTTCCTCCCCGGGGACTATGGCTACACCTTC. Translating it yields CASFLPGDYGYTF.

The table lists this clonotype with many counts. The J gene is TRBJ1-6, the V gene TRBV2; tentatively, D is TRBD1 (5 bases). The germline V gene encodes CDR1 SNHLY and CDR2 FYNNEI. The CDR3 is 14 residues long. V was shortened by 3 bases and J by 14 bases, with 17 bases between the two germline ends. The CDR3 coding sequence is TGTGCCAGCAGTGAGGGGCAGGGACGGCTCTCCCTCCACTTT. The encoded protein is CASSEGQGRLSLHF. The complete variable domain, with remaining parts taken from reference TRBV2 and TRBJ1-6, reads EPEVTQTPSHQVTQMGQEVILRCVPISNHLYFYWYRQILGQKVEFLVSFYNNEISEKSEIFDDQFSVERPDGSNFTLKIRSTKLEDSAMYFCASSEGQGRLSLHFGNGTRLTVT.

The sample holds one count of this clonotype. The rearrangement uses TRBV12-3 or TRBV12-4 and TRBJ1-1, with 8 bases that match TRBD1. Losses at the gene ends were 6 bases for V and 4 bases for J; bases not matched to a gene: 10. CDR3 length: 15 amino acids. CDR3 in DNA: TGTGCCAGCAGCAGCAATACAGGGGGAGTCACTGAAGCTTTCTTT. Translated, it gives CASSSNTGGVTEAFF.

This clonotype was found many times. The chain joins TRBV15 to TRBJ1-1; the D gene is possibly TRBD1 (6 bases). V was clipped by 5 bases and J by 3 bases, with 19 bases between them. The CDR3 has 16 amino acids. Germline V gene data show CDR1 as LNHNV and CDR2 as YYDKDF (reference sequence). The chain's CDR3 is CATSGIWTDLDTEAFF. The CDR3, as DNA: TGTGCCACCAGCGGGATCTGGACAGATCTTGACACTGAAGCTTTCTTT.

This clonotype was seen many times. V and J are TRBV21-1 and TRBJ2-1; the table gives TRBD1 as D, unverified against the DNA. TRBV21-1 is an annotated pseudogene. The CDR3 length is 12 residues. The CDR3 DNA reads as TGTGCCAGCAGGGGACAGGGAAATGAGCAGTTCTTC. Its protein product is CASRGQGNEQFF.

The CDR3 coding sequence is TGTGCCAGCAGCTGGCAGGTCCAAGAGACCCAGTACTTC. Its protein product is CASSWQVQETQYF. This rearrangement joins TRBV7-6 to TRBJ2-5, with unresolved D. Germline assignment: CDR1 SGHVS and CDR2 FNYEAQ. The CDR3 consists of 13 residues. The V end was cut by 4 bases, the J end by 1 base, with 7 bases between.

The chain joins TRBV29-1 to TRBJ2-5; D is ambiguous. The germline CDR1 and CDR2 sequences are SQVTM and ANQGSEA. V was pared by 5 bases and J by 5 bases, with 15 bases between. The CDR3 extends over 13 amino acids. This CDR3 reads CSVSKGMQETQYF. For the CDR3, the DNA is TGCAGCGTTTCGAAGGGTATGCAGGAGACCCAGTACTTC.

The V call is TRBV12-1, the J call TRBJ2-7; the table's TRBD2 call for D was not verified on the DNA. TRBV12-1 is recorded as a pseudogene. This CDR3 has 15 residues. The DNA of the CDR3 is TGTGCCAGCAGCTTTGTGGGGACTTGCCGGGACGAGCAGTACTTC. It specifies CASSFVGTCRDEQYF.

This clonotype came up a few times. DNA of the CDR3: TGTGCCATCAAAGGTGGACTCTCTGGAAACACCATATATTTT. Translated: CAIKGGLSGNTIYF. The chain uses TRBV10-3 and TRBJ1-3; D ambiguous. Trimming removed 7 bases from V and 0 bases from J, with 10 bases in between. Germline-derived CDR1 and CDR2 are ENHRY and SYGVKD. This CDR3 comprises 14 residues.

The V gene is TRBV5-1, the J gene TRBJ2-3; D is unclear. Trimming shortened V by 0 bases and J by 2 bases, and 7 bases separated the two germline ends. The CDR3 has 14 residues. Germline values: CDR1 SGHRS, CDR2 YFSETQ. In nucleotides, the CDR3 is TGCGCCAGCAGCTTGGATAAGCACACAGATACGCAGTATTTT. Its protein is CASSLDKHTDTQYF.

The sample holds a few counts of this clonotype. The gene calls are TRBV5-4 and TRBJ2-1; 8 positions match TRBD1. This CDR3 comprises 14 residues. The germline CDR1 and CDR2 sequences are SGHNT and YYREEE (reference sequence). V shed 3 bases, J shed 4 bases, and the junction held 3 bases outside the gene matches. CDR3 residues: CASSSQGEYNEQFF. DNA for the CDR3: TGTGCCAGCAGCTCACAGGGGGAGTACAATGAGCAGTTCTTC.

This clonotype has at least ten counts. The chain combines TRBV12-3 or TRBV12-4 with TRBJ2-5; D perhaps matches TRBD1 (5 bases). The CDR3 covers 13 residues. Trimming cost V 3 bases and J 2 bases, with 7 bases left between them. The CDR3 spells CASSLNRQETQYF. CDR3 DNA sequence: TGTGCCAGCAGTTTGAACAGGCAAGAGACCCAGTACTTC.

This clonotype has at least ten counts. This chain links TRBV6-5 with TRBJ1-2, with 9 bases identical to TRBD1. The V gene end was trimmed by 6 bases and the J gene end by 5 bases; junction bases not matched to a gene: 10. There are 15 residues in the CDR3. CDR1 and CDR2 from the germline V gene are MNHEY and SVGAGI. The CDR3 region has the DNA TGTGCCAGCAGCCTCCTCGACGGGACAGGGTATGGCTACACCTTC. Its translation: CASSLLDGTGYGYTF.

This clonotype was detected ten times or more. V gene TRBV27 combines with J gene TRBJ2-7; the D is unclear. The CDR3 totals 12 residues. Germline CDR1 reads MNHEY; CDR2 reads SMNVEV (reference sequence). Trimming stripped 4 bases from V and 3 bases from J, with 7 bases between. The CDR3 loop reads CASSSTGYEQYF. CDR3 nucleotide sequence: TGTGCCAGCAGTTCCACCGGCTACGAGCAGTACTTC.

This clonotype has just one count. The DNA of the CDR3 is TGCGCCAGCAGCCTTCGTGGGGACCACAATGAGCAGTTCTTC. Encoded protein: CASSLRGDHNEQFF. This rearrangement joins TRBV5-1 to TRBJ2-1; D could derive from TRBD1 or TRBD2 (5 bases each). Germline V gene sequence: CDR1 SGHRS, CDR2 YFSETQ. V was clipped by 4 bases and J by 5 bases, with 13 bases between them. The CDR3 extends over 14 amino acids.

CDR3 nucleotide sequence: TGTACTTCAGGGTCCAGCTATGGCTACACCTTC. It specifies CTSGSSYGYTF. V gene TRBV6-2 or TRBV6-3 combines with J gene TRBJ1-2; a weak D match, TRBD1 (5 bases). Germline CDR1 is MNHEY and CDR2 is SVGEGT. This CDR3 spans 11 amino acids.

The chain is built from TRBV24-1 and TRBJ2-2; 8 nucleotides align to TRBD2. Germline V gene data show CDR1 as KGHDR and CDR2 as SFDVKD. The CDR3 sequence is 17 residues long. V shed 0 bases and J 1 base; nucleotides not matched to a gene: 3. CDR3 nucleotide sequence: TGTGCCACCAGTGATTTGGGTAGCGGGGAGAACACCGGGGAGCTGTTTTTT. Its translation is CATSDLGSGENTGELFF.

This clonotype qualifies as medium-sized. The chain recombines TRBV6-1 with TRBJ2-5, with a tentative D call TRBD2 (5 bases). From germline, CDR1 is MNHNS and CDR2 SASEGT. The CDR3 spans 12 residues. Trimming pared 10 bases from V and 1 base from J, leaving 10 bases between. The CDR3 here is CATGKAQETQYF. CDR3 coding DNA: TGTGCCACCGGGAAGGCCCAAGAGACCCAGTACTTC.

Many counts were recorded for this clonotype. CDR3 in amino acids: CASTIIGAQAFF. CDR3 nucleotide sequence: TGTGCCAGTACCATCATCGGCGCGCAGGCTTTCTTT. The chain carries TRBV19 and TRBJ1-1; D unclear. Trimming cost V 7 bases and J 11 bases, with 17 bases left between them. The CDR3 consists of 12 residues. From germline, CDR1 is LNHDA and CDR2 SQIVND (reference sequence).

This clonotype is large within its sample. The chain links TRBV10-1 to TRBJ2-7, with D unresolved. There are 16 residues in the CDR3. Germline CDR1 WNHNN, CDR2 SYGVQD (reference sequence). V was shortened by 2 bases and J by 2 bases, with 16 bases between the two germline ends. The CDR3 loop reads CASSESRQYPTYEQYF. DNA of the CDR3: TGCGCCAGCAGTGAGAGTAGACAATACCCTACCTACGAGCAGTACTTC.

The chain uses TRBV24-1 and TRBJ2-3, with TRBD2 identical over 10 bases. The junction had 12 bases not matched to a gene; V was cut back by 5 bases and J by 11 bases. Germline assignment: CDR1 KGHDR and CDR2 SFDVKD. CDR3 size: 15 residues. This CDR3 reads CATSAGLAGELEQYF. Written as DNA, the CDR3 is TGTGCCACCAGTGCAGGGCTAGCGGGGGAACTGGAGCAGTATTTT.

The chain combines TRBV6-6 with TRBJ1-5, with D unclear. V was trimmed by 7 bases and J by 1 base, leaving 17 bases between them. The CDR3 extends over 16 amino acids. Germline V gene data show CDR1 as MNHNY and CDR2 as SVGAGI (reference sequence). CDR3 sequence (DNA): TGTGCCAGCACCAAGGAGGGTGGAAGGAGCAATCAGCCCCAGCATTTT. It codes for CASTKEGGRSNQPQHF.

This clonotype was found a few times. This chain links TRBV11-3 with TRBJ2-5; D is unclear. This CDR3 region has 13 residues. V shed 0 bases and J shed 2 bases, with 4 bases lying between them. The germline gives CDR1 SGHNT, CDR2 YENEEA. The DNA of the CDR3 is TGTGCCAGCAGCTTAGAGGCGCAAGAGACCCAGTACTTC. This sequence encodes CASSLEAQETQYF.

V and J are TRBV7-9 and TRBJ2-7, with D perhaps matching TRBD2 (6 bases). CDR1 is SEHNR, CDR2 FQNEAQ, per germline (reference sequence). V lost 3 bases to trimming and J lost 7 bases, with 7 bases between them. The CDR3 is 11 amino acids. CDR3 region: CASSFREEQYF. The DNA for the CDR3 is TGTGCCAGCAGCTTCCGGGAGGAGCAGTACTTC.

This clonotype was seen at least ten times. The V and J genes are TRBV11-2 and TRBJ2-2, with D unresolved. This CDR3 contains 16 residues. From germline, CDR1 is SGHAT and CDR2 FQNNGV. Trimming pared 2 bases from V and 0 bases from J, leaving 10 bases between. Here the CDR3 reads CASSLRLLANTGELFF. The CDR3 DNA is TGTGCCAGCAGCTTAAGACTCCTCGCGAACACCGGGGAGCTGTTTTTT.

This clonotype was found many times. J is TRBJ2-2 and V is TRBV18; D remains unclear. Germline V gene sequence: CDR1 KGHSH, CDR2 LQKENI. The CDR3 totals 13 residues. Trimming cost V 2 bases and J 0 bases, with 1 base left between them. The CDR3 DNA reads TGTGCCAGCTCACCATCGAACACCGGGGAGCTGTTTTTT. Translated, it gives CASSPSNTGELFF.